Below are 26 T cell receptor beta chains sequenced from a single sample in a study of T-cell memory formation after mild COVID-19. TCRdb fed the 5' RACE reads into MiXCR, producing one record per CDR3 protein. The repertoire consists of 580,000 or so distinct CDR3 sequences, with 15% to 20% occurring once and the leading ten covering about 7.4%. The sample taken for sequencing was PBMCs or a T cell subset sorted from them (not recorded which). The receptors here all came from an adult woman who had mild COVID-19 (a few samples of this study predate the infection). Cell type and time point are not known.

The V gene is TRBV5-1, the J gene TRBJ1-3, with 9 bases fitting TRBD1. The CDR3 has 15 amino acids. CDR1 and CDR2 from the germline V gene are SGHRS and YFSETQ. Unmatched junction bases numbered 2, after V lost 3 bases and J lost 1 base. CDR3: CASSSQGASGNTIYF. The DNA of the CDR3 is TGCGCCAGCAGCTCACAGGGGGCTTCTGGAAACACCATATATTTT. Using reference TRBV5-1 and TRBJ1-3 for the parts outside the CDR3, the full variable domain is KAGVTQTPRYLIKTRGQQVTLSCSPISGHRSVSWYQQTPGQGLQFLFEYFSETQRNKGNFPGRFSGRQFSNSRSEMNVSTLELGDSALYLCASSSQGASGNTIYFGEGSWLTVV.

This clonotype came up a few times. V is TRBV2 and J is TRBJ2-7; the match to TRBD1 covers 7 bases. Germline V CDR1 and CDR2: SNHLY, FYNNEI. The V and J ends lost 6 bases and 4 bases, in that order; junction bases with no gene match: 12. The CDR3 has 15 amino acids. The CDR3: CASRNRGWGEYEQYF. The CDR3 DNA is TGTGCCAGCAGGAACAGGGGTTGGGGAGAATACGAGCAGTACTTC.

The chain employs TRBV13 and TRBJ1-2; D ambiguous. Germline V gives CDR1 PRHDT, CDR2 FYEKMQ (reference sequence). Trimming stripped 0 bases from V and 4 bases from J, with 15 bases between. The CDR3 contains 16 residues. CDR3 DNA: TGTGCCAGCAGCTTAGGGAGCCATCTTGAGGGCTATGGCTACACCTTC. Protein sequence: CASSLGSHLEGYGYTF.

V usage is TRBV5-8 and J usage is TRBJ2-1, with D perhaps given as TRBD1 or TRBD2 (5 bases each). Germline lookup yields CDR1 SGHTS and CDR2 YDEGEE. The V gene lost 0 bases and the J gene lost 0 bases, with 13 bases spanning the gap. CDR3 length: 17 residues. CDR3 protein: CASSLVSGLVSYNEQFF. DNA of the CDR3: TGTGCCAGCAGCTTGGTCTCGGGGCTCGTCTCCTACAATGAGCAGTTCTTC.

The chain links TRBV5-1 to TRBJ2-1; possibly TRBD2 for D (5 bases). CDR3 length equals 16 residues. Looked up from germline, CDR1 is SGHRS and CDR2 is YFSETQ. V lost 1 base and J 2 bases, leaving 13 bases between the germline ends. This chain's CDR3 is CASSLRAPGTYNEQFF. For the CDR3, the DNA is TGCGCCAGCAGCTTGCGTGCCCCGGGGACCTACAATGAGCAGTTCTTC.

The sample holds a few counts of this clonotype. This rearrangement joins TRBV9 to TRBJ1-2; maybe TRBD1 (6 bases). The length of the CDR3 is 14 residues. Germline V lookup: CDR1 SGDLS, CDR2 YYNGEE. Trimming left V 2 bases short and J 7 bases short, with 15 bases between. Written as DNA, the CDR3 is TGTGCCAGCAGCGTTCTTTCGGGGGCTGGTGGCTACACCTTC. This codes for CASSVLSGAGGYTF. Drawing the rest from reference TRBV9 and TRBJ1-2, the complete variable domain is DSGVTQTPKHLITATGQRVTLRCSPRSGDLSVYWYQQSLDQGLQFLIQYYNGEERAKGNILERFSAQQFPDLHSELNLSSLELGDSALYFCASSVLSGAGGYTFGSGTRLTVV.

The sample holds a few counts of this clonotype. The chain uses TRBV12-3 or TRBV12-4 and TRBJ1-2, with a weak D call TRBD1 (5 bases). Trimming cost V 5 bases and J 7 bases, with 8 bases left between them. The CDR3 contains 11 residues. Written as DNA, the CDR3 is TGTGCCAGCAGTGAGAGGGGTGGCTACACCTTC. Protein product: CASSERGGYTF.

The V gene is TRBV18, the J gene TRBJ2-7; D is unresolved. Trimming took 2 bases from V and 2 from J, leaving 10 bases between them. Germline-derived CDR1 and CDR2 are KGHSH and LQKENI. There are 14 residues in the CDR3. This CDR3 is CASSPSGQTYEQYF. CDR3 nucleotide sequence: TGTGCCAGCTCACCATCCGGCCAGACCTACGAGCAGTACTTC.

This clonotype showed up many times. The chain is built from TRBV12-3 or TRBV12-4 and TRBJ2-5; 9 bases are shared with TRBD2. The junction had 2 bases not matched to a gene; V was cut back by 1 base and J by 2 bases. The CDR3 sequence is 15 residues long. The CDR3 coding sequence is TGTGCCAGCAGTTTAGACGCGGGAGGGCAAGAGACCCAGTACTTC. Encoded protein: CASSLDAGGQETQYF.

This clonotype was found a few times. CDR3 region: CATEKTSGGNNEQFF. CDR3 bases: TGTGCCACCGAAAAGACTAGCGGGGGAAACAATGAGCAGTTCTTC. V and J are TRBV24-1 and TRBJ2-1; TRBD2 agrees at 12 bases. This CDR3 has 15 residues. The V segment lost 9 bases and the J segment 5 bases; nucleotides outside the gene matches: 7. The germline CDR1 and CDR2 sequences are KGHDR and SFDVKD.

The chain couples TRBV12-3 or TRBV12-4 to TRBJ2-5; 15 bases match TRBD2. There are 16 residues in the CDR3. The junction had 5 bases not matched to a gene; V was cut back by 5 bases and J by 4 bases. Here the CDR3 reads CASSLPGLAGGETQYF. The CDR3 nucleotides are TGTGCCAGCAGTCTACCGGGACTAGCGGGAGGAGAGACCCAGTACTTC.

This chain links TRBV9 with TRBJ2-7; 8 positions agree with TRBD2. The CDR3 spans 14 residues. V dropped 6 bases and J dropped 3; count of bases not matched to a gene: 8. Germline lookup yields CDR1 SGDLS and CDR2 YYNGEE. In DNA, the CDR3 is TGTGCCAGCACCCCCTCCAGCGGGAGCTACGAGCAGTACTTC. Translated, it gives CASTPSSGSYEQYF.

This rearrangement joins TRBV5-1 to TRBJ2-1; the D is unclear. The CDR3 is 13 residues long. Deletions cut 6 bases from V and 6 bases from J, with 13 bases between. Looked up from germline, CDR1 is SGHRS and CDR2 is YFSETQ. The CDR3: CASTLLVGNEQFF. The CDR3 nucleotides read TGCGCCAGCACCCTCCTCGTTGGCAATGAGCAGTTCTTC.

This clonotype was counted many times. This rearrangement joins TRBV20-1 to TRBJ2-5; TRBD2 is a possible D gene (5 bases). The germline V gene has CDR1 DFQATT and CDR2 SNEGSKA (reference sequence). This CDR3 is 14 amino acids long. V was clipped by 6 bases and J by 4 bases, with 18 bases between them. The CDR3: CSAYGDVVGETQYF. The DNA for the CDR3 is TGCAGTGCATACGGGGATGTAGTCGGAGAGACCCAGTACTTC.

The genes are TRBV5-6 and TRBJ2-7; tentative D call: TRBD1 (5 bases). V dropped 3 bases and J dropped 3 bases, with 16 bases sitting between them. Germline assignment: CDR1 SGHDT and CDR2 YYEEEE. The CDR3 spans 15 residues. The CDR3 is CASSSSDNQIYEQYF. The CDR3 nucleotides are TGTGCCAGCAGCTCCTCGGACAACCAGATCTACGAGCAGTACTTC.

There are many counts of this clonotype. CDR3 amino acids: CASRHDGRPEKLFF. The CDR3 bases are TGTGCCAGCCGCCACGACGGACGGCCAGAAAAACTGTTTTTT. The rearrangement joins TRBV7-9 to TRBJ1-4; D gene unclear. The germline V and J ends were trimmed by 8 bases and 8 bases, with 18 bases remaining between them. The CDR3 spans 14 residues. Germline V gene data show CDR1 as SEHNR and CDR2 as FQNEAQ (reference sequence).

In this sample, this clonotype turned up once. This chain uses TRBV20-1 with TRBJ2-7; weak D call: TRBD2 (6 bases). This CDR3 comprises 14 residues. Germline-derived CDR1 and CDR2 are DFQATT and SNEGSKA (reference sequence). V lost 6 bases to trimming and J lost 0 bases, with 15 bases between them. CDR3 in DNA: TGCAGTGCGGTCGGTAGCGGCTACTCCTACGAGCAGTACTTC. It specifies CSAVGSGYSYEQYF.

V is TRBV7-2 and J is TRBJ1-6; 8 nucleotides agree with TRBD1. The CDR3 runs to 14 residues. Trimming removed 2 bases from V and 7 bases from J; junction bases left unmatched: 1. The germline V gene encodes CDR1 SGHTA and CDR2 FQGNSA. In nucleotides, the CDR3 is TGTGCCAGCAGCTTACAGGGGGCGAATTCACCCCTCCACTTT. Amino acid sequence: CASSLQGANSPLHF.

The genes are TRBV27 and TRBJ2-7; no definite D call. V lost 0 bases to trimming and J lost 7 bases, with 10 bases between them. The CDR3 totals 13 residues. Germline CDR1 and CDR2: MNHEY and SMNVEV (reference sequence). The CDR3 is CASSLSIDREQYF. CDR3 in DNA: TGTGCCAGCAGTTTATCGATAGACCGGGAGCAGTACTTC.

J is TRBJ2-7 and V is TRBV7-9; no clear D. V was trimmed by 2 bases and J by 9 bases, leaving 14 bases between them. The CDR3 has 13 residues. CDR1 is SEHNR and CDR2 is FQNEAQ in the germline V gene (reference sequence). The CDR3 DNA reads TGTGCCAGCAGCTTAAATCCGGACGAGCGGCAGTACTTC. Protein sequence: CASSLNPDERQYF. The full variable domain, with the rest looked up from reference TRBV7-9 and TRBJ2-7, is DTGVSQNPRHKITKRGQNVTFRCDPISEHNRLYWYRQTLGQGPEFLTYFQNEAQLEKSRLLSDRFSAERPKGSFSTLEIQRTEQGDSAMYLCASSLNPDERQYFGPGTRLTVT.

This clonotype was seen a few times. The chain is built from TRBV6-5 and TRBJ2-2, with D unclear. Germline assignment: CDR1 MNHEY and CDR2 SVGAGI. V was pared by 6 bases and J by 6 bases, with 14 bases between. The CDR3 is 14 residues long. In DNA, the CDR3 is TGTGCCAGCAGACTCTACGGAAGTCCCGGGGAGCTGTTTTTT. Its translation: CASRLYGSPGELFF.

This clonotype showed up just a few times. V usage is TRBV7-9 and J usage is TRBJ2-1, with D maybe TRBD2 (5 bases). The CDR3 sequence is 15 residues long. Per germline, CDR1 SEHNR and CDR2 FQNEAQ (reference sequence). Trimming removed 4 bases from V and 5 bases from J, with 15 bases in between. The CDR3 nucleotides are TGTGCCAGCAGCTGGCACGAGGGTAGCAACAATGAGCAGTTCTTC. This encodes CASSWHEGSNNEQFF.

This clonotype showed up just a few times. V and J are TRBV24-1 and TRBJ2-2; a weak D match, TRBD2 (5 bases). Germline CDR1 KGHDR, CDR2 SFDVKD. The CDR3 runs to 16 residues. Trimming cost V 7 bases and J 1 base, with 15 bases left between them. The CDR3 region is CATRGGRTENTGELFF. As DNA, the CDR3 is TGTGCCACCAGGGGCGGACGGACTGAGAACACCGGGGAGCTGTTTTTT.

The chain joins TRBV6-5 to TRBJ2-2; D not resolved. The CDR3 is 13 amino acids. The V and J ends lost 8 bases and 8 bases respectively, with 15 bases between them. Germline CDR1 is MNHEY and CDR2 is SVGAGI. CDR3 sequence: CASRLSGSGELFF. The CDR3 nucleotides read TGTGCCAGCCGACTGTCGGGTTCTGGGGAGCTGTTTTTT.

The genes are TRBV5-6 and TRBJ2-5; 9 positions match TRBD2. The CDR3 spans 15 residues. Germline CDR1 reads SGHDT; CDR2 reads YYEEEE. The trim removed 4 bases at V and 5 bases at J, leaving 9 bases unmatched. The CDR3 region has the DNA TGTGCCAGCAGCCCTAGCGGGGTAAGCCGGGAGACCCAGTACTTC. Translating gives CASSPSGVSRETQYF.

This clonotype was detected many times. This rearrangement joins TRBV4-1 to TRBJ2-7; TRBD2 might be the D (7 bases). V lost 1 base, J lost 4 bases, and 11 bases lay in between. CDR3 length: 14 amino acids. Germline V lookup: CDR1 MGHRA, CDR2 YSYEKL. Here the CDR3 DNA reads TGCGCCAGCAGCCAAGGAGGGGGAGGGTACGAGCAGTACTTC. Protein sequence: CASSQGGGGYEQYF.